This TCR beta chain derives from a study of T cells in Graves' hyperthyroidism and ophthalmopathy. General observations from the study: Most thyroid clonotypes that were expanded above 0.001 also turned up in blood.

This clonotype was detected many times. Its specificity is not known. It was RNA transcripts that yielded the amplified TCR beta CDR3 regions. First-round RT-PCR targeting the TCR CDR3 was performed with the HTBI primer set. TCRdb itself ran the multiplex PCR reads through MiXCR, one entry per CDR3 protein. The sample yields about 400,000 distinct CDR3 sequences, 15% to 17% seen once. The sample consisted of blood. This sequence was found in a young woman with Graves' hyperthyroidism.

The CDR3 protein is CASRPGQDFNQPQHF. The CDR3 nucleotides are TGTGCCAGCAGACCTGGACAGGACTTCAATCAGCCCCAGCATTTT. The chain recombines TRBV12-3 or TRBV12-4 with TRBJ1-5; 7 bases are shared with TRBD1. Trimming cost V 6 bases and J 3 bases; bases outside gene matches: 8. The CDR3 runs to 15 residues.